One sample yielded the 7 T cell receptor beta chains listed below, sequenced in a study of beta chain features in type 1 diabetes. Sequencing targeted expressed TCRB transcripts, as all isolated RNA had been reverse transcribed. Profiling relied on immunoSEQ multiplex PCR, and the TCRdb table lists in-frame clones only, not all of them. The sample contains 810,000 or so clones, 15% to 20% of which appear only once. Specimen: naive CD4+ T cells from blood. The receptors here all came from a young woman in good health.

This clone was seen a single time. This chain connects TRBV9 to TRBJ2-7; 8 nucleotides agree with TRBD1. With 4 bases clipped from V and 4 bases from J, the junction kept 7 bases outside the gene matches. Germline lookup yields CDR1 SGDLS and CDR2 YYNGEE. CDR3 size: 14 residues. CDR3 loop: CASSLGTGIYEQYF. CDR3 coding DNA: TGTGCCAGCAGCCTAGGGACAGGTATTTACGAGCAGTACTTC.

This chain connects TRBV7-2 to TRBJ2-7; unclear D gene. The CDR3 is 12 amino acids. Germline V lookup: CDR1 SGHTA, CDR2 FQGNSA. V lost 6 bases to trimming and J lost 1 base, with 7 bases between them. The CDR3 reads CASSYISYEQYF. The CDR3 DNA reads as TGTGCCAGCAGTTACATATCCTACGAGCAGTACTTC.

The chain joins TRBV7-9 to TRBJ2-7; 11 bases fit TRBD2. CDR3 length: 15 residues. Per germline, CDR1 SEHNR and CDR2 FQNEAQ (reference sequence). The junction had 6 bases not matched to a gene; V was cut back by 5 bases and J by 3 bases. CDR3 DNA: TGTGCCAGCAGCCGACGGGGGACTAGCGGCTACGAGCAGTACTTC. As protein: CASSRRGTSGYEQYF.

The V and J genes are TRBV5-4 and TRBJ2-5, with 7 bases fitting TRBD1. J gave up 3 bases and V 3 bases, and 2 bases lay outside the gene matches. The CDR3 contains 13 residues. The germline V gene encodes CDR1 SGHNT and CDR2 YYREEE (reference sequence). The CDR3 reads CASSYGQEETQYF. The CDR3 DNA reads TGTGCCAGCAGCTACGGACAGGAAGAGACCCAGTACTTC.

The chain uses TRBV19 and TRBJ2-5; D may be TRBD1 (6 bases). The length of the CDR3 is 15 residues. The V end was cut by 7 bases, the J end by 1 base, with 16 bases between. Germline V gene sequence: CDR1 LNHDA, CDR2 SQIVND (reference sequence). CDR3 loop: CASTNRVQSQETQYF. The CDR3 DNA reads as TGTGCCAGTACCAACAGGGTGCAAAGCCAAGAGACCCAGTACTTC.

In its sample, this clone was seen a few times. The chain couples TRBV4-3 to TRBJ2-5; 7 bases line up with TRBD2. This CDR3 is 15 amino acids long. V gave up 0 bases and J gave up 5 bases; unmatched junction bases: 6. Germline assignment: CDR1 LGHNA and CDR2 YSLEER. CDR3 nucleotides: TGCGCCAGCAGCCAAGAAATCCACGGGAGGGAGACCCAGTACTTC. Translated: CASSQEIHGRETQYF.

The chain recombines TRBV28 with TRBJ2-4; either TRBD1 or TRBD2 may supply D (5 bases each). The germline CDR1 and CDR2 sequences are MDHEN and SYDVKM. V was pared by 7 bases and J by 7 bases, with 11 bases between. The CDR3 length is 12 residues. CDR3 nucleotide sequence: TGTGCCAGCAACCCCGGGACCAACATTCAGTACTTC. Protein product: CASNPGTNIQYF.